The rows below give T cell receptor beta chains drawn from one sample of a study of T cell repertoires in cytomegalovirus infection. TCRdb analysed the reads with MiXCR anew, one entry per CDR3 protein. The table records around 140,000 distinct CDR3 sequences, about 31% of them present only once. Their antigens remain unidentified. The sample was CD8+ T cells from cultured PBMCs, taken from culture after CMV antigen stimulation. These receptors were obtained from a human donor in good health (CMV status not recorded). Some clones in this sample may be carry-over from other donors' samples. Both conserved end residues are part of each CDR3. The order of the fields is clone size, CDR3 length, V gene, D gene, J gene, CDR3 DNA, CDR3 protein. The D gene is left open where the match is weak. For some rows the clone size is stated as once, few or many, or as a class when expanded; others skip it.

clone_size: .
cdr3_length: 18
v_call: TRBV10-2
d_call: TRBD2
j_call: TRBJ2-1
cdr3_nt: TGCGCCAGCAGTGAGTCGCCGAGACCTAGCGGGGGGGCGAATGAGCAGTTCTTC
cdr3_aa: CASSESPRPSGGANEQFF

clone_size: many
cdr3_length: 14
v_call: TRBV27
d_call: .
j_call: TRBJ1-6
cdr3_nt: TGTGCCAGCAGTTTATTTACCGGGGGGGAGTCCCTCCACTTT
cdr3_aa: CASSLFTGGESLHF

clone_size: few
cdr3_length: 15
v_call: TRBV27
d_call: .
j_call: TRBJ1-2
cdr3_nt: TGTGCCAGCCCCGGGGGGGCAGACTCTAACTATGGCTACACCTTC
cdr3_aa: CASPGGADSNYGYTF

clone_size: many
cdr3_length: 17
v_call: TRBV11-2
d_call: .
j_call: TRBJ2-6
cdr3_nt: TGTGCCAGCAGCTCTCTGGGGGATCGATCTGGGGCCAACGTCCTGACTTTC
cdr3_aa: CASSSLGDRSGANVLTF

clone_size: .
cdr3_length: 12
v_call: TRBV7-9
d_call: .
j_call: TRBJ1-1
cdr3_nt: TGTGCCAGCAGCCCCAGTATCTCTGAAGCTTTCTTT
cdr3_aa: CASSPSISEAFF

clone_size: .
cdr3_length: 14
v_call: TRBV27
d_call: .
j_call: TRBJ2-5
cdr3_nt: TGTGCCAGCAGTCCCCAGGCCCGGGAAGAGACCCAGTACTTC
cdr3_aa: CASSPQAREETQYF

clone_size: .
cdr3_length: 13
v_call: TRBV7-6
d_call: .
j_call: TRBJ2-1
cdr3_nt: TGTGCCAGCAGCCCCAGCGGTCACAATGAGCAGTTCTTC
cdr3_aa: CASSPSGHNEQFF

clone_size: .
cdr3_length: 16
v_call: TRBV7-6
d_call: .
j_call: TRBJ2-1
cdr3_nt: TGTGCCAGCAGCCCTTTGGGCGGGGCCGCCCGAGGTGAGCAGTTCTTC
cdr3_aa: CASSPLGGAARGEQFF

clone_size: many
cdr3_length: 18
v_call: TRBV10-3
d_call: TRBD1
j_call: TRBJ2-3
cdr3_nt: TGTGCCATCAGTGAGTCGAGACCGGGACAGGGTCCCCCAGATACGCAGTATTTT
cdr3_aa: CAISESRPGQGPPDTQYF

clone_size: few
cdr3_length: 19
v_call: TRBV6-5
d_call: TRBD1
j_call: TRBJ1-5
cdr3_nt: TGTGCCAGTAAGCCGTCCCGGGACAGGGTTGGGAATAGCAATCAGCCCCAGCATTTT
cdr3_aa: CASKPSRDRVGNSNQPQHF

clone_size: .
cdr3_length: 17
v_call: TRBV5-1
d_call: TRBD2
j_call: TRBJ2-1
cdr3_nt: TGCGCCAGCAGTCGGCGGGGGGGGGCTGGACTCCAGAATGAGCAGTTCTTC
cdr3_aa: CASSRRGGAGLQNEQFF

clone_size: .
cdr3_length: 13
v_call: TRBV28
d_call: TRBD1
j_call: TRBJ2-7
cdr3_nt: TGTGCCAGTATTGGGACAGGGTCTTACGAGCAGTACTTC
cdr3_aa: CASIGTGSYEQYF

clone_size: few
cdr3_length: 14
v_call: TRBV4-1
d_call: .
j_call: TRBJ1-1
cdr3_nt: TGCGCCAGCAGCTTCCGACCCGGAAGAACTGAAGCTTTCTTT
cdr3_aa: CASSFRPGRTEAFF

clone_size: few
cdr3_length: 16
v_call: TRBV9
d_call: TRBD1
j_call: TRBJ2-3
cdr3_nt: TGTGCCAGCAGCGATTGGACAGGGTTTATCCCAGATACGCAGTATTTT
cdr3_aa: CASSDWTGFIPDTQYF

clone_size: .
cdr3_length: 12
v_call: TRBV6-9
d_call: TRBD1
j_call: TRBJ2-2
cdr3_nt: TGTGCCAGTCTGACAGGGGCCGGGGAGCTGTTTTTT
cdr3_aa: CASLTGAGELFF

clone_size: .
cdr3_length: 13
v_call: TRBV20-1
d_call: .
j_call: TRBJ2-2
cdr3_nt: TGCAGTGCTAGAGCTGTTAACTCCGGGGAGCTGTTTTTT
cdr3_aa: CSARAVNSGELFF

clone_size: .
cdr3_length: 14
v_call: TRBV7-9
d_call: .
j_call: TRBJ1-4
cdr3_nt: TGTGCCAGCAGCTTAGCACAGGGTGCTGAAAAACTGTTTTTT
cdr3_aa: CASSLAQGAEKLFF

clone_size: .
cdr3_length: 13
v_call: TRBV7-8
d_call: .
j_call: TRBJ1-1
cdr3_nt: TGTGCCAGCACCACGACACCGAACACTGAAGCTTTCTTT
cdr3_aa: CASTTTPNTEAFF

clone_size: .
cdr3_length: 15
v_call: TRBV27
d_call: .
j_call: TRBJ2-5
cdr3_nt: TGTGCCAGCAGTTTAAGCCAAGCGACAACGGAGACCCAGTACTTC
cdr3_aa: CASSLSQATTETQYF

clone_size: .
cdr3_length: 14
v_call: TRBV29-1
d_call: TRBD2
j_call: TRBJ2-2
cdr3_nt: TGCAGCGTACTGGGACTAGCGGGCACCGGGGAGCTGTTTTTT
cdr3_aa: CSVLGLAGTGELFF

clone_size: .
cdr3_length: 13
v_call: TRBV4-1
d_call: .
j_call: TRBJ2-7
cdr3_nt: TGCGCCAGCAGCCAACGGGAAAGCTACGAGCAGTACTTC
cdr3_aa: CASSQRESYEQYF

clone_size: many
cdr3_length: 17
v_call: TRBV7-8
d_call: TRBD1
j_call: TRBJ2-3
cdr3_nt: TGTGCCAGCAGCAAACCCTCTGACAGGGTACCCACAGATACGCAGTATTTT
cdr3_aa: CASSKPSDRVPTDTQYF

clone_size: .
cdr3_length: 18
v_call: TRBV6-6
d_call: TRBD1
j_call: TRBJ1-5
cdr3_nt: TGTGCCAGCAGTTATAACGCGGGAGTCGACAGGGGGAATCAGCCCCAGCATTTT
cdr3_aa: CASSYNAGVDRGNQPQHF

clone_size: few
cdr3_length: 14
v_call: TRBV12-3/TRBV12-4
d_call: .
j_call: TRBJ2-1
cdr3_nt: TGTGCCAGCAGCCCCGGGACACCGTGGAATGAGCAGTTCTTC
cdr3_aa: CASSPGTPWNEQFF

clone_size: .
cdr3_length: 14
v_call: TRBV7-2
d_call: .
j_call: TRBJ2-7
cdr3_nt: TGTGCCAGCAGCAAGGACAGTAGCTCCTACGAGCAGTACTTC
cdr3_aa: CASSKDSSSYEQYF

clone_size: few
cdr3_length: 22
v_call: TRBV5-8
d_call: .
j_call: TRBJ2-1
cdr3_nt: TGTGCCAGCAGCTTGAGGGGTCTTTTTGGGATAGGATCCCCCCGGGGATCTGATGAGCAGTTCTTC
cdr3_aa: CASSLRGLFGIGSPRGSDEQFF

clone_size: .
cdr3_length: 13
v_call: TRBV24-1
d_call: .
j_call: TRBJ1-2
cdr3_nt: TGTGCCACCAGTGATGCCCAGGAGGATGGCTACACCTTC
cdr3_aa: CATSDAQEDGYTF

clone_size: many
cdr3_length: 15
v_call: TRBV7-2
d_call: .
j_call: TRBJ1-2
cdr3_nt: TGTGCCAGCAGACAGGACCAAGGGGTTATAAGGGGCTACACCTTC
cdr3_aa: CASRQDQGVIRGYTF

clone_size: few
cdr3_length: 13
v_call: TRBV7-9
d_call: .
j_call: TRBJ2-7
cdr3_nt: TGTGCCAGCAGCTTAGGGGTTGGTTTCGAGCAGTACTTC
cdr3_aa: CASSLGVGFEQYF

clone_size: few
cdr3_length: 16
v_call: TRBV5-1
d_call: .
j_call: TRBJ2-2
cdr3_nt: TGCGCCAGCAGCTTGGATGGGACCCTGAACACCGGGGAGCTGTTTTTT
cdr3_aa: CASSLDGTLNTGELFF

clone_size: .
cdr3_length: 15
v_call: TRBV27
d_call: .
j_call: TRBJ1-5
cdr3_nt: TGTGCCAGCAGTTTAGCGGGATATAGCAATCAGCCCCAGCATTTT
cdr3_aa: CASSLAGYSNQPQHF

clone_size: .
cdr3_length: 15
v_call: TRBV27
d_call: TRBD2
j_call: TRBJ2-1
cdr3_nt: TGTGCCAGCAGTTCAACTAGCGGGACCTACAATGAGCAGTTCTTC
cdr3_aa: CASSSTSGTYNEQFF

clone_size: .
cdr3_length: 13
v_call: TRBV6-5
d_call: .
j_call: TRBJ1-1
cdr3_nt: TGTGCCAGCAGTTCCGGGATCACCACTGAAGCTTTCTTT
cdr3_aa: CASSSGITTEAFF

clone_size: few
cdr3_length: 15
v_call: TRBV7-9
d_call: TRBD1
j_call: TRBJ1-2
cdr3_nt: TGTGCCAGCATCCTGAGAGGACAGGGTCACTATGGCTACACCTTC
cdr3_aa: CASILRGQGHYGYTF

clone_size: .
cdr3_length: 15
v_call: TRBV7-3
d_call: .
j_call: TRBJ1-2
cdr3_nt: TGTGCCAGCAGCCTGGCGGGACCGGCTAACTATGGCTACACCTTC
cdr3_aa: CASSLAGPANYGYTF